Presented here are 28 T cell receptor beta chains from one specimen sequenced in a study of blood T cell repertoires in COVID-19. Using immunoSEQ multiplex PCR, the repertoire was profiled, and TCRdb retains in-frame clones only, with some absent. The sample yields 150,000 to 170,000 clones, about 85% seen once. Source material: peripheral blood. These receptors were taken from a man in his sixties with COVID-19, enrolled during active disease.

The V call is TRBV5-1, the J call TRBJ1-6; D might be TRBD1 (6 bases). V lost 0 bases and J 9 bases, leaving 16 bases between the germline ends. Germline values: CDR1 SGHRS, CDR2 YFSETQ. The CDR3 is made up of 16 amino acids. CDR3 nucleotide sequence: TGCGCCAGCAGCTTGGATGGAGGGGGGGCTAGTTCACCCCTCCACTTT. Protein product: CASSLDGGGASSPLHF.

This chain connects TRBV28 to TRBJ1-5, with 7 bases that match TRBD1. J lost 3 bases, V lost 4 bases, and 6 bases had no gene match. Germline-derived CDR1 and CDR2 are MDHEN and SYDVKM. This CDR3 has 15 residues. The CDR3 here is CASSSQQGHNQPQHF. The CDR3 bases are TGTGCCAGCAGTTCCCAACAGGGGCACAATCAGCCCCAGCATTTT. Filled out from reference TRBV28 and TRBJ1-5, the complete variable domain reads DVKVTQSSRYLVKRTGEKVFLECVQDMDHENMFWYRQDPGLGLRLIYFSYDVKMKEKGDIPEGYSVSREKKERFSLILESASTNQTSMYLCASSSQQGHNQPQHFGDGTRLSIL.

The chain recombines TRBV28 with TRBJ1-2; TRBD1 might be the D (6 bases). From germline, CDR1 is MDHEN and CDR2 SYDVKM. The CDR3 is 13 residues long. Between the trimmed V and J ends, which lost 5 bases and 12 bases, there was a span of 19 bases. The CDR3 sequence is CASSTHGTLGHTF. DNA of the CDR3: TGTGCCAGCAGTACGCATGGGACACTTGGACACACCTTC.

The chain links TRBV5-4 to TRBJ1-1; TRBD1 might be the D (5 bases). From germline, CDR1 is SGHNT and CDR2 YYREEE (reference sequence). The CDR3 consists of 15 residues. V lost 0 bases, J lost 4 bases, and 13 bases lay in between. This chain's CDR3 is CASSLEEGILTEAFF. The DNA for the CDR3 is TGTGCCAGCAGCTTGGAGGAGGGGATCCTCACTGAAGCTTTCTTT.

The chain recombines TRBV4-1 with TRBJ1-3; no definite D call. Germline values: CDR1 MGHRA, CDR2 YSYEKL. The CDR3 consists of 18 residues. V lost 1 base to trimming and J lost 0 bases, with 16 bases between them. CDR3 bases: TGCGCCAGCAGCCAAGGAGGTTTAACAACCAACTCTGGAAACACCATATATTTT. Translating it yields CASSQGGLTTNSGNTIYF.

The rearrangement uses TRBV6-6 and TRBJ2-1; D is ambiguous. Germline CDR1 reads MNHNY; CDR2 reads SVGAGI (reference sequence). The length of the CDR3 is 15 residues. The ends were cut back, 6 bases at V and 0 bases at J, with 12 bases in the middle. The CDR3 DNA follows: TGTGCCAGCAGGCAGGATTCGAACTCCTACAATGAGCAGTTCTTC. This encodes CASRQDSNSYNEQFF.

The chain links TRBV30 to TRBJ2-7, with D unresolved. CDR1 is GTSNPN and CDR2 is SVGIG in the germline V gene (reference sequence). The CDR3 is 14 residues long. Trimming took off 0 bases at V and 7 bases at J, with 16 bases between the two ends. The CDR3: CAWSVSVVLREQYF. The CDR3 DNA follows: TGTGCCTGGAGTGTATCGGTAGTCCTCAGGGAGCAGTACTTC.

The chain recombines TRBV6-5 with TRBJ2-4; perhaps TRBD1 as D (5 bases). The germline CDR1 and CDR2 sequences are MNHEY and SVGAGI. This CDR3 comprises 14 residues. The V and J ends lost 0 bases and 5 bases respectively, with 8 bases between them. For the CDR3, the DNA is TGTGCCAGCAGTTACTCGCACAGGCAAAACATTCAGTACTTC. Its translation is CASSYSHRQNIQYF.

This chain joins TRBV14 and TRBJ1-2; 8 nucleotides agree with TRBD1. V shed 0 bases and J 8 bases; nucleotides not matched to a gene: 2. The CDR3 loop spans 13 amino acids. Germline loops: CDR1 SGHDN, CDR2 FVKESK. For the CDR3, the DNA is TGTGCCAGCAGCCAAGAGGGGACAGGAGGCTACACCTTC. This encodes CASSQEGTGGYTF.

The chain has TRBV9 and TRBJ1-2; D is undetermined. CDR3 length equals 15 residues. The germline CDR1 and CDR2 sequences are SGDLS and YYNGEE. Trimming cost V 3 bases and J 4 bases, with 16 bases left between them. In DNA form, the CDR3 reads TGTGCCAGCAGCGCCTCTAGTAACGTCGCCTATGGCTACACCTTC. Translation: CASSASSNVAYGYTF.

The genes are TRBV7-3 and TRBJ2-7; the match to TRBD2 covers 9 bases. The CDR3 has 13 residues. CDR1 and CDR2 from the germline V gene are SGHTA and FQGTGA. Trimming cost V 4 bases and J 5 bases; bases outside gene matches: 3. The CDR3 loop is CASSSGLADEQYF. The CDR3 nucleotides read TGTGCCAGCAGCTCGGGACTAGCTGACGAGCAGTACTTC. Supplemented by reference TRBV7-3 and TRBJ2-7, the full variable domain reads GAGVSQTPSNKVTEKGKYVELRCDPISGHTALYWYRQSLGQGPEFLIYFQGTGAADDSGLPNDRFFAVRPEGSVSTLKIQRTERGDSAVYLCASSSGLADEQYFGPGTRLTVT.

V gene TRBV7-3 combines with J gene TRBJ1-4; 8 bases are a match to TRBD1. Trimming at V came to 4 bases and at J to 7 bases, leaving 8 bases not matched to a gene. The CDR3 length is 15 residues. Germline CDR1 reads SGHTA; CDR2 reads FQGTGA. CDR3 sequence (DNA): TGTGCCAGCAGCTCCTACGGACAGGGACCTGAAAAACTGTTTTTT. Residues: CASSSYGQGPEKLFF.

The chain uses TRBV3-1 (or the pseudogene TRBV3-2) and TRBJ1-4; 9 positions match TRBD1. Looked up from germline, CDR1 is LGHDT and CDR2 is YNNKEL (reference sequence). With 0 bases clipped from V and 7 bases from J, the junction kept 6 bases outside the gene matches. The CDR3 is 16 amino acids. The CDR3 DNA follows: TGTGCCAGCAGCCAAGATATGACAGGGGGAGGTGAAAAACTGTTTTTT. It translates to CASSQDMTGGGEKLFF.

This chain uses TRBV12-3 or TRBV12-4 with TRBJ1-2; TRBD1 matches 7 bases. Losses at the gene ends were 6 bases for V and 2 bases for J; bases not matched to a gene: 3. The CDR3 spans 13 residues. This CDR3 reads CASRPTGNYGYTF. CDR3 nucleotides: TGTGCCAGCAGGCCGACAGGGAACTATGGCTACACCTTC.

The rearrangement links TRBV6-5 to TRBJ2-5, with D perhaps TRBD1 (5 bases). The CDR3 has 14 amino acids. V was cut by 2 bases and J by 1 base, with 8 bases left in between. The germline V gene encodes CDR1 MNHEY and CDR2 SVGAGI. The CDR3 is CASSYQGSQETQYF. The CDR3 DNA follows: TGTGCCAGCAGTTACCAGGGCAGCCAAGAGACCCAGTACTTC.

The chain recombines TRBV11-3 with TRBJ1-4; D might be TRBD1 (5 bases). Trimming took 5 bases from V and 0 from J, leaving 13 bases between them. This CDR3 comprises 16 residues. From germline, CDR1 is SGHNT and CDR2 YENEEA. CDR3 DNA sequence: TGTGCCAGCAGCCCTGGGGGGTTTCCAACTAATGAAAAACTGTTTTTT. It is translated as CASSPGGFPTNEKLFF.

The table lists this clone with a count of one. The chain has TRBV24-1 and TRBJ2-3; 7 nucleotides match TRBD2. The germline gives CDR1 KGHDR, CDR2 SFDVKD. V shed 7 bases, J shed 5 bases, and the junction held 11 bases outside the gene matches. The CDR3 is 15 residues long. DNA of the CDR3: TGTGCCACCAGCCTACCCGGGGAGGGGCAAGATACGCAGTATTTT. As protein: CATSLPGEGQDTQYF.

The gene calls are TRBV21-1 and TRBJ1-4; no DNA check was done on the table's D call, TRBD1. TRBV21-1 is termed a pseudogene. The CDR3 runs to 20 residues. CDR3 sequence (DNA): TGTGCCAGCAGCAAAGAGAACGGACAGGGGGCAGTTGCGGAGTATGAAAAACTGTTTTTT. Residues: CASSKENGQGAVAEYEKLFF.

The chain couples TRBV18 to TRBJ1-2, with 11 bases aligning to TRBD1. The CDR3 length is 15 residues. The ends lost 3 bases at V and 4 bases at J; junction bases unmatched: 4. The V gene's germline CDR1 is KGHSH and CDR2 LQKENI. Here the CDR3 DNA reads TGTGCCAGCTCACCCGGACAGGGGGCGAGCTATGGCTACACCTTC. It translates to CASSPGQGASYGYTF.

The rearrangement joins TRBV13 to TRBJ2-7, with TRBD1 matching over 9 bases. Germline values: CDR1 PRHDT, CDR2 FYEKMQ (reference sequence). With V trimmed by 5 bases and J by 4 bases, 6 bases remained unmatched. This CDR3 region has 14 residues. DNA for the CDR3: TGTGCCAGCAGCCAAACAGGGGGCGGATACGAGCAGTACTTC. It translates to CASSQTGGGYEQYF.

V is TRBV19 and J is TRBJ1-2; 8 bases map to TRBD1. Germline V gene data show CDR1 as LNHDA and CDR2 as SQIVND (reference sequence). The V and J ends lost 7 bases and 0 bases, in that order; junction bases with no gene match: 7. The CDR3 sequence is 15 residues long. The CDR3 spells CASTTRQGTNYGYTF. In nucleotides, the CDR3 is TGTGCCAGTACCACCCGACAGGGGACTAACTATGGCTACACCTTC.

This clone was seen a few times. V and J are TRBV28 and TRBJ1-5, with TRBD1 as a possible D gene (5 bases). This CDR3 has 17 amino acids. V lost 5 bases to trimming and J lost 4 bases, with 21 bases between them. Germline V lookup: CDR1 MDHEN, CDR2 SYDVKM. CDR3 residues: CASSLPQQALNNQPQHF. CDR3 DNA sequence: TGTGCCAGCAGTCTGCCCCAACAGGCCTTGAATAATCAGCCCCAGCATTTT.

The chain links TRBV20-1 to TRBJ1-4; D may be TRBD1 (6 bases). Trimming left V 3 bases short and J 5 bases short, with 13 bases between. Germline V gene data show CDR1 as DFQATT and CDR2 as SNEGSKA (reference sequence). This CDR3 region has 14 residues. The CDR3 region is CSASSGQFNEKLFF. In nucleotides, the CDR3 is TGCAGTGCTAGTAGCGGACAGTTCAATGAAAAACTGTTTTTT.

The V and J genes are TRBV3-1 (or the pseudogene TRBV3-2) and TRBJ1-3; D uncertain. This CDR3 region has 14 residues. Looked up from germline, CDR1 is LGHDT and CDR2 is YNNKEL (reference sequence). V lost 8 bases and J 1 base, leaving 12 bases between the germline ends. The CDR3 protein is CASQTGNSGNTIYF. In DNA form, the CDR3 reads TGTGCCAGCCAAACGGGAAATTCTGGAAACACCATATATTTT.

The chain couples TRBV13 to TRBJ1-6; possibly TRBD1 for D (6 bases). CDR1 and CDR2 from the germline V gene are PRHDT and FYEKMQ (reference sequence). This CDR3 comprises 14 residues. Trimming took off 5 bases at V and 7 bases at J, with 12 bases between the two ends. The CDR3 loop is CASSRTGHNSPLHF. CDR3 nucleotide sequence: TGTGCCAGCAGCCGAACAGGGCACAATTCACCCCTCCACTTT.

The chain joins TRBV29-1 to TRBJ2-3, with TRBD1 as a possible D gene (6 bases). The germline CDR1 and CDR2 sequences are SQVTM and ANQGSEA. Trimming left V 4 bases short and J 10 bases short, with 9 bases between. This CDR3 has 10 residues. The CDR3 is CSVGQASQYF. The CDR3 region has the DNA TGCAGCGTTGGACAGGCCTCGCAGTATTTT.

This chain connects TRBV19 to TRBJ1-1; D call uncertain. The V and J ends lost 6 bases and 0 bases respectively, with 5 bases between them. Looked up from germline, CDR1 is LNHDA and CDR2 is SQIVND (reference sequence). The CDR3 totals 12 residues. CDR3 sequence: CASRYMNTEAFF. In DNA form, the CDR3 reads TGTGCCAGTAGGTACATGAACACTGAAGCTTTCTTT.

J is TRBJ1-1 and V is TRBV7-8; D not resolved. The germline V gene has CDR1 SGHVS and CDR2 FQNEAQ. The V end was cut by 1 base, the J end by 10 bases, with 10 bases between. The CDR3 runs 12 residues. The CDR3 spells CASSLDAWRAFF. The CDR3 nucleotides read TGTGCCAGCAGCTTAGATGCGTGGAGAGCTTTCTTT.